Below, 19 T cell receptor beta chains from the same sample are listed, as sequenced in a study of cytomegalovirus exposure and HLA in healthy donors. Measured with immunoSEQ multiplex PCR; TCRdb has only the in-frame clones, and not every one. This sample has 300,000 or so clones, with approximately 91% found just once. Material: PBMCs. Every receptor here comes from a man aged 25 to 45 in good health and CMV-seronegative.

The V gene is TRBV11-2, the J gene TRBJ1-4; 8 bases map to TRBD1. This CDR3 is 14 amino acids long. V trimming: 4 bases; J trimming: 9 bases; junction bases outside the gene matches: 7. From germline, CDR1 is SGHAT and CDR2 FQNNGV. The CDR3 coding sequence is TGTGCCAGCAGCTCACCCGGGACAGGCAAAAAACTGTTTTTT. The encoded protein is CASSSPGTGKKLFF.

The count of this clone is one. The chain carries TRBV5-1 and TRBJ2-2; 12 bases line up with TRBD2. The CDR3 totals 16 residues. V gave up 3 bases and J gave up 5 bases; unmatched junction bases: 5. Germline loops: CDR1 SGHRS, CDR2 YFSETQ. CDR3 protein: CASSSLTSGGTGELFF. CDR3 DNA sequence: TGCGCCAGCAGCTCCCTTACTAGCGGGGGGACCGGGGAGCTGTTTTTT.

The chain carries TRBV7-9 and TRBJ2-1; TRBD2 agrees at 10 bases. Per germline, CDR1 SEHNR and CDR2 FQNEAQ (reference sequence). J lost 3 bases, V lost 5 bases, and 7 bases had no gene match. This CDR3 has 16 residues. The CDR3 nucleotides read TGTGCCAGCAGCCAGCCTAGCGGGGGACTCTACAATGAGCAGTTCTTC. Translating gives CASSQPSGGLYNEQFF.

The sample holds one count of this clone. The chain is built from TRBV7-2 and TRBJ2-4; TRBD2 matches 15 bases. The CDR3 extends over 16 amino acids. V trimming: 4 bases; J trimming: 8 bases; junction bases outside the gene matches: 6. Germline-derived CDR1 and CDR2 are SGHTA and FQGNSA. This chain's CDR3 is CASSWTSGGAEDIQYF. CDR3 in DNA: TGTGCCAGCAGCTGGACTAGCGGGGGGGCCGAGGACATTCAGTACTTC. The entire variable domain, with the rest obtained from reference TRBV7-2 and TRBJ2-4, is as follows: GAGVSQSPSNKVTEKGKDVELRCDPISGHTALYWYRQSLGQGLEFLIYFQGNSAPDKSGLPSDRFSAERTGGSVSTLTIQRTQQEDSAVYLCASSWTSGGAEDIQYFGAGTRLSVL.

The chain employs TRBV5-4 and TRBJ1-3; no reliable D call. CDR1 and CDR2 from the germline V gene are SGHNT and YYREEE (reference sequence). This CDR3 is built from 15 residues. Trimming removed 1 base at V and 4 bases at J, with 12 bases between. The CDR3 DNA follows: TGTGCCAGCAGCTTGATGGGAGGCACGGGAAACACCATATATTTT. It specifies CASSLMGGTGNTIYF.

Here the CDR3 reads CASSTGARGSYNEQFF. Here the CDR3 DNA reads TGTGCCAGCAGCACTGGTGCCAGGGGCTCCTACAATGAGCAGTTCTTC. This chain uses TRBV5-4 with TRBJ2-1; D might be TRBD1 (6 bases). The V gene lost 4 bases and the J gene lost 0 bases, with 14 bases spanning the gap. There are 16 residues in the CDR3. CDR1 is SGHNT and CDR2 is YYREEE in the germline V gene (reference sequence).

The chain has TRBV7-9 and TRBJ1-1; 10 nucleotides line up with TRBD1. The CDR3 runs 15 residues. Germline trimming cut 1 base from V and 5 bases from J; bases unmatched to any gene: 4. Germline V gene lookup returns CDR1 SEHNR and CDR2 FQNEAQ (reference sequence). The CDR3 sequence is CASSLGQGARTEAFF. The DNA for the CDR3 is TGTGCCAGCAGCTTAGGACAGGGGGCGCGTACTGAAGCTTTCTTT. The full variable domain, with the rest looked up from reference TRBV7-9 and TRBJ1-1, is DTGVSQNPRHKITKRGQNVTFRCDPISEHNRLYWYRQTLGQGPEFLTYFQNEAQLEKSRLLSDRFSAERPKGSFSTLEIQRTEQGDSAMYLCASSLGQGARTEAFFGQGTRLTVV.

This chain joins TRBV5-4 and TRBJ2-1; D remains unclear. The germline gives CDR1 SGHNT, CDR2 YYREEE (reference sequence). V gave up 2 bases and J gave up 4 bases, with 7 bases separating them. The CDR3 is 13 residues long. DNA of the CDR3: TGTGCCAGCAGCTTACCAGCGTACAATGAGCAGTTCTTC. This encodes CASSLPAYNEQFF.

This chain links TRBV4-1 with TRBJ1-2; unclear D gene. V lost 1 base, J lost 4 bases, and 13 bases lay in between. Germline assignment: CDR1 MGHRA and CDR2 YSYEKL. The CDR3 loop spans 15 amino acids. In DNA form, the CDR3 reads TGCGCCAGCAGCCAAGTTGGCGGGCAGGTCTATGGCTACACCTTC. It yields the protein CASSQVGGQVYGYTF.

The V gene is TRBV4-1, the J gene TRBJ2-5, with 10 nucleotides matching TRBD2. Germline values: CDR1 MGHRA, CDR2 YSYEKL. The CDR3 runs to 16 residues. After removal of 8 bases from V and 0 bases from J, the junction contained 9 bases not matched to a gene. In DNA, the CDR3 is TGCGCCAGCCGGGAAACTAGCGGGGTCTACCAAGAGACCCAGTACTTC. This codes for CASRETSGVYQETQYF.

The J gene is TRBJ2-7, the V gene TRBV13, with 10 bases matching TRBD1. Germline V gene lookup returns CDR1 PRHDT and CDR2 FYEKMQ (reference sequence). The junction had 12 bases not matched to a gene; V was cut back by 6 bases and J by 7 bases. The CDR3 has 15 amino acids. DNA for the CDR3: TGTGCCAGCAGGGCCCCCGGGACAGGGGCAGGGGAGCAGTACTTC. This encodes CASRAPGTGAGEQYF. The full variable domain, in which reference TRBV13 and TRBJ2-7 provide the parts outside the CDR3, is AAGVIQSPRHLIKEKRETATLKCYPIPRHDTVYWYQQGPGQDPQFLISFYEKMQSDKGSIPDRFSAQQFSDYHSELNMSSLELGDSALYFCASRAPGTGAGEQYFGPGTRLTVT.

The chain joins TRBV14 to TRBJ1-1, with D hard to call. CDR1 is SGHDN, CDR2 FVKESK, per germline. Trimming shortened V by 0 bases and J by 7 bases, and 18 bases separated the two germline ends. The CDR3 spans 16 residues. CDR3 region: CASSQERQRLGHEAFF. The CDR3 DNA reads as TGTGCCAGCAGCCAAGAGAGACAACGCTTAGGTCATGAAGCTTTCTTT.

The chain links TRBV18 to TRBJ2-2; 11 bases are a match to TRBD2. Germline CDR1 is KGHSH and CDR2 is LQKENI. The CDR3 contains 15 residues. The ends lost 6 bases at V and 5 bases at J; junction bases unmatched: 5. CDR3 region: CASSERTSGTGELFF. Here the CDR3 DNA reads TGTGCCAGCTCCGAGAGGACTAGCGGGACCGGGGAGCTGTTTTTT. Complete variable domain (other parts from reference TRBV18 and TRBJ2-2): NAGVMQNPRHLVRRRGQEARLRCSPMKGHSHVYWYRQLPEEGLKFMVYLQKENIIDESGMPKERFSAEFPKEGPSILRIQQVVRGDSAAYFCASSERTSGTGELFFGEGSRLTVL.

This clone came up once. The V gene is TRBV6-5, the J gene TRBJ2-7; D is perhaps TRBD1 (5 bases). This CDR3 contains 15 residues. The V end was cut by 1 base, the J end by 4 bases, with 14 bases between. Germline CDR1 reads MNHEY; CDR2 reads SVGAGI. CDR3 region: CASSYYAGNQYEQYF. CDR3 in DNA: TGTGCCAGCAGTTACTATGCAGGGAATCAATACGAGCAGTACTTC.

The rearrangement links TRBV15 to TRBJ2-1, with 11 nucleotides matching TRBD2. J gave up 10 bases and V 2 bases, and 7 bases lay outside the gene matches. Germline CDR1 reads LNHNV; CDR2 reads YYDKDF (reference sequence). The CDR3 contains 15 residues. The CDR3 loop is CATSRLAGGREEQFF. The DNA for the CDR3 is TGTGCCACCAGCAGACTAGCGGGGGGTCGGGAGGAGCAGTTCTTC.

The chain is built from TRBV18 and TRBJ1-1; 10 bases map to TRBD1. CDR1 is KGHSH and CDR2 is LQKENI in the germline V gene. There are 11 residues in the CDR3. Unmatched junction bases numbered 3, after V lost 10 bases and J lost 7 bases. The CDR3 DNA sequence: TGTGCCACCCGGGACAGGGGTGAAGCTTTCTTT. This translates into CATRDRGEAFF.

The V gene is TRBV4-3, the J gene TRBJ2-6, with D possibly being TRBD2 (5 bases). Germline V gene sequence: CDR1 LGHNA, CDR2 YSLEER. With 1 base removed from V and 2 bases from J, the gap between germline ends came to 9 bases. This CDR3 is 16 amino acids long. CDR3 region: CASSQAPEAGANVLTF. CDR3 sequence (DNA): TGCGCCAGCAGCCAAGCGCCGGAGGCTGGGGCCAACGTCCTGACTTTC.

This chain uses TRBV9 with TRBJ1-1; the D gene is possibly TRBD1 (5 bases). This CDR3 comprises 13 residues. Trimming stripped 1 base from V and 2 bases from J, with 6 bases between. CDR1 is SGDLS, CDR2 YYNGEE, per germline. The CDR3 loop reads CASSVQGNTEAFF. The CDR3 nucleotides are TGTGCCAGCAGCGTACAGGGTAACACTGAAGCTTTCTTT.

The rearrangement uses TRBV9 and TRBJ2-3; 8 nucleotides line up with TRBD2. The CDR3 runs to 16 residues. Germline values: CDR1 SGDLS, CDR2 YYNGEE. After removal of 0 bases from V and 4 bases from J, the junction contained 7 bases not matched to a gene. The CDR3 nucleotides read TGTGCCAGCAGCGTAGGGACTAGCCGGTCTGCAGATACGCAGTATTTT. It codes for CASSVGTSRSADTQYF. Full variable domain (rest looked up from reference TRBV9 and TRBJ2-3): DSGVTQTPKHLITATGQRVTLRCSPRSGDLSVYWYQQSLDQGLQFLIQYYNGEERAKGNILERFSAQQFPDLHSELNLSSLELGDSALYFCASSVGTSRSADTQYFGPGTRLTVL.